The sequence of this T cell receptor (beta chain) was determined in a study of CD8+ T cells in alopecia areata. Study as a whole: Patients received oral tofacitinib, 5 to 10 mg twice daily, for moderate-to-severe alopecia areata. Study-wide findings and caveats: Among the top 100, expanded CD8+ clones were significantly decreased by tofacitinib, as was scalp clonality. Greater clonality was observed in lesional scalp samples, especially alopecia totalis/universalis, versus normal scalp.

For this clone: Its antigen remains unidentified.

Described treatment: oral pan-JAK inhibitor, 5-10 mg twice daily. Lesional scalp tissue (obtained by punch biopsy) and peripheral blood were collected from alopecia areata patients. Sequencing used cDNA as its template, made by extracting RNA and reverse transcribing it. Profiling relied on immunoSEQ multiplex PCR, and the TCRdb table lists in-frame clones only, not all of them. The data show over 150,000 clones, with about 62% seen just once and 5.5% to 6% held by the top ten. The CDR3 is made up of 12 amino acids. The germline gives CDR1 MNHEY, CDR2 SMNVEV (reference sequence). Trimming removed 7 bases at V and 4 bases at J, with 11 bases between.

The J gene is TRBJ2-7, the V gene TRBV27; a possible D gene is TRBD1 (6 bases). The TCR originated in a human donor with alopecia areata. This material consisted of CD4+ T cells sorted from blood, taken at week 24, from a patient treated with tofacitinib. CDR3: CASTPDRYEQYF. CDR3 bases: TGTGCCAGCACCCCGGACAGATACGAGCAGTACTTC.